This T cell receptor beta chain was retrieved from a study of identical twins. Study-level points and caveats: Researchers reported weaker excess twin sharing in beta out-of-frame sequences. A lower insertion count was a feature of abundant cord blood beta clonotypes, with no such feature in memory repertoires. Models, which agreed with sharing between unrelated individuals, nonetheless underestimated the out-of-frame TCR alpha sharing seen in monozygotic twins.

With regard to this clonotype: Its specificity is not known.

Donors uniformly comprised healthy Caucasians. The CDR3 sequence is 15 residues long. CDR1 and CDR2 from the germline V gene are SGHKS and YYEKEE (reference sequence). V lost 0 bases and J lost 5, with 12 bases in between. TCRdb redid the calling of the 5' RACE reads with MiXCR, one entry per CDR3 protein. The sample yields roughly 630,000 distinct CDR3 sequences, under 8.5% seen once. These data are also associated with another study on yellow fever vaccine responses in identical twins.

This receptor was identified in a woman under 30 in good health. This chain connects TRBV5-5 to TRBJ2-1; a weak D match, TRBD2 (6 bases). Source material: PBMCs. Here the CDR3 DNA reads TGTGCCAGCAGCTTGGCCGGGGGTCGCGACAATGAGCAGTTCTTC. Its translation: CASSLAGGRDNEQFF.